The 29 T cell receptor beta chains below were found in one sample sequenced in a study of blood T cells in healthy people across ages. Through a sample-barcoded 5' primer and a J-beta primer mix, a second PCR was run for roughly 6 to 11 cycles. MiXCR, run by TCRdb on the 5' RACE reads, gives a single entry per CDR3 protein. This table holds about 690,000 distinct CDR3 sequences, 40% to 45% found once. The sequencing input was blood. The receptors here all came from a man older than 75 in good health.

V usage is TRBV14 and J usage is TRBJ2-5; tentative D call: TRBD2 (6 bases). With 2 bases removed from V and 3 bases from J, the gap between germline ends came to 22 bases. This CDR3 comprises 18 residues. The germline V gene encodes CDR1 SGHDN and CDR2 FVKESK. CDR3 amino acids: CASSQRGFTRLDKETQYF. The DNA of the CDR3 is TGTGCCAGCAGCCAACGGGGGTTTACGAGACTAGATAAAGAGACCCAGTACTTC.

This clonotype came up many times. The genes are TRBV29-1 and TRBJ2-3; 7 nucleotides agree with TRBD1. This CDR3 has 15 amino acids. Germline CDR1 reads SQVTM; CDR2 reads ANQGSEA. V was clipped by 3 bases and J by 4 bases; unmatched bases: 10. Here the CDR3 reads CSVDKAWGQSDTQYF. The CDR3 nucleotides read TGCAGCGTTGATAAGGCGTGGGGACAGTCAGATACGCAGTATTTT.

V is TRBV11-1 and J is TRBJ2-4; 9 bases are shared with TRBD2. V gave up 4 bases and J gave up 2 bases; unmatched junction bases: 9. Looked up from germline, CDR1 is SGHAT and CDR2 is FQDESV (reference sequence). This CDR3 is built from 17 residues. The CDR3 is CASSSTSGFYSKNIQYF. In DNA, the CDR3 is TGTGCCAGCAGCTCGACTAGCGGCTTCTATTCCAAAAACATTCAGTACTTC.

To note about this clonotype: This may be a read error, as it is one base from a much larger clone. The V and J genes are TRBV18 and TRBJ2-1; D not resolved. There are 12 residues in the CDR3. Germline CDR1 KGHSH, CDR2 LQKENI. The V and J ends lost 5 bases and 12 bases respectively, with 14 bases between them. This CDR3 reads CASSAGTDRQFF. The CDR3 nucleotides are TGTGCCAGCTCAGCAGGAACTGATAGGCAGTTCTTC.

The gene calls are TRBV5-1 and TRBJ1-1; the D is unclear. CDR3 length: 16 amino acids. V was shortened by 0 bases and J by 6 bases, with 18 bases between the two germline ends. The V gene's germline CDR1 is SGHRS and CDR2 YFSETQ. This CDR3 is CASSLALDGDIAEAFF. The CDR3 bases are TGCGCCAGCAGCTTGGCTCTGGACGGGGATATTGCTGAAGCTTTCTTT.

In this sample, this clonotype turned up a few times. The CDR3 loop reads CASTRGTGTSYNSPLHF. The CDR3 nucleotides read TGTGCCAGCACCCGAGGGACAGGGACATCCTATAATTCACCCCTCCACTTT. This chain joins TRBV2 and TRBJ1-6, with 9 nucleotides matching TRBD1. The CDR3 is 17 residues long. J lost 1 base, V lost 7 bases, and 8 bases had no gene match. Germline V gene data show CDR1 as SNHLY and CDR2 as FYNNEI.

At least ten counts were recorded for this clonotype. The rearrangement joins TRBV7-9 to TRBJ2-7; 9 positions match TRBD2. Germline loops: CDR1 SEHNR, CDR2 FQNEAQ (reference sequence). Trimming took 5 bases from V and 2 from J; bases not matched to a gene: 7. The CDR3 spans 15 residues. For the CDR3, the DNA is TGTGCCAGCAGCCCCGGACTAGCGCTACCCTACGAGCAGTACTTC. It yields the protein CASSPGLALPYEQYF.

In DNA form, the CDR3 reads TGTGCCAGCAGTGAAAATTGGAGCGGGAGCCAAGAGACCCAGTACTTC. Its protein product is CASSENWSGSQETQYF. The chain uses TRBV6-1 and TRBJ2-5; 8 nucleotides line up with TRBD2. This CDR3 has 16 residues. CDR1 is MNHNS, CDR2 SASEGT, per germline. J lost 1 base, V lost 2 bases, and 6 bases had no gene match.

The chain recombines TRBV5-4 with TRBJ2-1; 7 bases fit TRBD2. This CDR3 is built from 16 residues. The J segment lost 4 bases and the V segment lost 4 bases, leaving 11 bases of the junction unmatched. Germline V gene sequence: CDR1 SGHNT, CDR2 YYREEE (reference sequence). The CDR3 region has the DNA TGTGCCAGCAGCCGCCGGGTGCTAGCGGAATACAATGAGCAGTTCTTC. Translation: CASSRRVLAEYNEQFF.

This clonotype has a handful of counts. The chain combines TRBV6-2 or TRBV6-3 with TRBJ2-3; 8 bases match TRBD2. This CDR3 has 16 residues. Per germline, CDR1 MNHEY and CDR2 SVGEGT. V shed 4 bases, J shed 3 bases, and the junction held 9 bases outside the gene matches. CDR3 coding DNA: TGTGCCAGCAGTTTCACTCAGCGGGGGCCAACAGATACGCAGTATTTT. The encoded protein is CASSFTQRGPTDTQYF.

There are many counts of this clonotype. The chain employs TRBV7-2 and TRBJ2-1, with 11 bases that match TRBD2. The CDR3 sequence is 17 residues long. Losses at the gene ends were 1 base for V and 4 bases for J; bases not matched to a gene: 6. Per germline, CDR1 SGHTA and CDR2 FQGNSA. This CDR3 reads CASSLVGGLAVYNEQFF. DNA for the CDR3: TGTGCCAGCAGCTTAGTGGGGGGACTAGCGGTATACAATGAGCAGTTCTTC.

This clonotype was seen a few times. As DNA, the CDR3 is TGCAGTGCTAGAGATTCAGGTACCAAAAACATTCAGTACTTC. Its protein product is CSARDSGTKNIQYF. The V call is TRBV20-1, the J call TRBJ2-4; D is unclear. Germline V CDR1 and CDR2: DFQATT, SNEGSKA (reference sequence). This CDR3 comprises 14 residues. Trimming stripped 0 bases from V and 2 bases from J, with 8 bases between.

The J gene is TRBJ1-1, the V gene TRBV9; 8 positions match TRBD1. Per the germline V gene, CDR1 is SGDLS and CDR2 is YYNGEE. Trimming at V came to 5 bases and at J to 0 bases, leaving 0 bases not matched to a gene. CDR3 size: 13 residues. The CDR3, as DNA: TGTGCCAGCAGGGGACAGGTGAACACTGAAGCTTTCTTT. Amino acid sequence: CASRGQVNTEAFF.

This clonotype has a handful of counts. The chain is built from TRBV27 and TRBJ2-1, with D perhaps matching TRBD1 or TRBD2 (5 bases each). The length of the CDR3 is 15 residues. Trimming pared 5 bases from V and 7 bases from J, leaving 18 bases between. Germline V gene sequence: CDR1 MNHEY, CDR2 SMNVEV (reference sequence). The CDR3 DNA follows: TGTGCCAGCAGTCCAAGGGGAGTAGATGCAAATGAGCAGTTCTTC. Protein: CASSPRGVDANEQFF.

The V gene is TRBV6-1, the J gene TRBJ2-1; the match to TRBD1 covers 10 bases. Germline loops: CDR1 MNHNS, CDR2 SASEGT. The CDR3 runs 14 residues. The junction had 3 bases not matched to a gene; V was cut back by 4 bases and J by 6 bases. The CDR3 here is CASSGQGAPNEQFF. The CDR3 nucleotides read TGTGCCAGCAGTGGACAGGGGGCGCCCAATGAGCAGTTCTTC.

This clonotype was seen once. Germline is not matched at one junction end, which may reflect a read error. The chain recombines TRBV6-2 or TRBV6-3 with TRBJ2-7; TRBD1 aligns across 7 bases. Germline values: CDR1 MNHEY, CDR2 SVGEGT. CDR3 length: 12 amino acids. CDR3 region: CVSSYRGYEQYF. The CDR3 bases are TGTGTCAGCAGTTACAGGGGATACGAGCAGTACTTC.

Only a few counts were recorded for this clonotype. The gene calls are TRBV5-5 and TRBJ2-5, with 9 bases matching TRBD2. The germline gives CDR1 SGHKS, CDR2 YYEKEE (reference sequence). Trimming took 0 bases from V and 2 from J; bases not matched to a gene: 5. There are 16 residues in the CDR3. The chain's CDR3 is CASSLALAGVQETQYF. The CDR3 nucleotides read TGTGCCAGCAGCTTGGCGTTAGCGGGGGTACAAGAGACCCAGTACTTC.

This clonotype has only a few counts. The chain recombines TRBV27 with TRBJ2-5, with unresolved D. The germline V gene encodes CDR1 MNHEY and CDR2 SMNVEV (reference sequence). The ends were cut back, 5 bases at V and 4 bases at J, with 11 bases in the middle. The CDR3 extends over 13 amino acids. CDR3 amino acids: CASSPPGRETQYF. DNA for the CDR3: TGTGCCAGCAGTCCCCCCGGTCGAGAGACCCAGTACTTC.

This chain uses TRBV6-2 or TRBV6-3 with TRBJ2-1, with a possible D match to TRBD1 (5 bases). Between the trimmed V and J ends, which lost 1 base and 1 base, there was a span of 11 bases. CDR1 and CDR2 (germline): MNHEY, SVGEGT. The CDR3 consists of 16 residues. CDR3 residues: CASSYWGRPSYNEQFF. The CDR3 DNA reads TGTGCCAGCAGTTACTGGGGCAGACCTTCCTACAATGAGCAGTTCTTC.

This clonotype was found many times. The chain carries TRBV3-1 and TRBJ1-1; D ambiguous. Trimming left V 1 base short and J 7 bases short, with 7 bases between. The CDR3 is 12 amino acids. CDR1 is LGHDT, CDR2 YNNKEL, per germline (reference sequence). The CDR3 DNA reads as TGTGCCAGCAGCCAAGTTTCTGGTGAAGCTTTCTTT. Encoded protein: CASSQVSGEAFF.

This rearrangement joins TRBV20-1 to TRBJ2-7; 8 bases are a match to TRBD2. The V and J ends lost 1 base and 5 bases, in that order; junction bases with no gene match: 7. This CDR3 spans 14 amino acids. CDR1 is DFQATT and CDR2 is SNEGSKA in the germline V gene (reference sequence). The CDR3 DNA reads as TGCAGTGCTAGAGGAGCGGGAGTATACGACGAGCAGTACTTC. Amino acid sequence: CSARGAGVYDEQYF.

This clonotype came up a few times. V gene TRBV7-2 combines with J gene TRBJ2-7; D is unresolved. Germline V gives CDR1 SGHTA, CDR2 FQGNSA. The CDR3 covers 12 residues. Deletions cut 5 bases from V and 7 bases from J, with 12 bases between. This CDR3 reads CASSPTINEQYF. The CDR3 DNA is TGTGCCAGCAGCCCGACGATAAATGAGCAGTACTTC. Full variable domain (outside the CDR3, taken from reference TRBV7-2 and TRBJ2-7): GAGVSQSPSNKVTEKGKDVELRCDPISGHTALYWYRQSLGQGLEFLIYFQGNSAPDKSGLPSDRFSAERTGGSVSTLTIQRTQQEDSAVYLCASSPTINEQYFGPGTRLTVT.

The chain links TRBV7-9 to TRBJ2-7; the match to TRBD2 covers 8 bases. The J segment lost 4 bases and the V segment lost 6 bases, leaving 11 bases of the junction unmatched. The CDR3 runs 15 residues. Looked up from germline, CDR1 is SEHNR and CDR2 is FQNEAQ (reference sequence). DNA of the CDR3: TGTGCCAGCAGTCCAACCGGGACTAGGGAATACGAGCAGTACTTC. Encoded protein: CASSPTGTREYEQYF.

Written as DNA, the CDR3 is TGCAGCGTTGAAGGCAGGGACCAGGGTGGGCAGTTCTTC. This codes for CSVEGRDQGGQFF. The V gene is TRBV29-1, the J gene TRBJ2-1, with D possibly being TRBD1 or TRBD2 (5 bases each). Looked up from germline, CDR1 is SQVTM and CDR2 is ANQGSEA. The CDR3 has 13 amino acids. Trimming shortened V by 1 base and J by 12 bases, and 16 bases separated the two germline ends.

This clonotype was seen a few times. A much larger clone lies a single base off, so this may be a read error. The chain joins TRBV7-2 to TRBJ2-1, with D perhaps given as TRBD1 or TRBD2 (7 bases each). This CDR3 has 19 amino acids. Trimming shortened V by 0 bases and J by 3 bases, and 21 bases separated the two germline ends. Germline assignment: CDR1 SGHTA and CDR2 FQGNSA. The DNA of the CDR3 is TGTGCCAGCAGCTTAGCAAGGGGGCGCGGGGACTACGGCTACAATGAGCAGTTCTTC. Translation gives CASSLARGRGDYGYNEQFF.

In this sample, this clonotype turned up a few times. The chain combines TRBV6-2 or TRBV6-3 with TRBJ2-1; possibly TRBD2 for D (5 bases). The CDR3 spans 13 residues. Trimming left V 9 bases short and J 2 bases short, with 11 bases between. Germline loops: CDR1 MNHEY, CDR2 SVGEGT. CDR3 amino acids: CASETGTYNEQFF. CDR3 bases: TGTGCCAGTGAAACGGGAACCTACAATGAGCAGTTCTTC.

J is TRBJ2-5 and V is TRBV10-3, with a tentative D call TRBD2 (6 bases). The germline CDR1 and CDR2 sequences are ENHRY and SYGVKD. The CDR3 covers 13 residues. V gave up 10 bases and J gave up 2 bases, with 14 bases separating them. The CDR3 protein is CATSASVQETQYF. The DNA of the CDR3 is TGTGCCACCAGCGCTAGCGTACAAGAGACCCAGTACTTC.

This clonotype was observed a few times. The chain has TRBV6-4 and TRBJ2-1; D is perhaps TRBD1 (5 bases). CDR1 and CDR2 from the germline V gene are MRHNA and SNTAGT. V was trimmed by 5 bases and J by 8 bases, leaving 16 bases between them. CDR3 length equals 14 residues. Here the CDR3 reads CASSPEQGLHEQFF. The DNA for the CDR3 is TGTGCCAGCAGTCCAGAGCAGGGTCTCCATGAGCAGTTCTTC.

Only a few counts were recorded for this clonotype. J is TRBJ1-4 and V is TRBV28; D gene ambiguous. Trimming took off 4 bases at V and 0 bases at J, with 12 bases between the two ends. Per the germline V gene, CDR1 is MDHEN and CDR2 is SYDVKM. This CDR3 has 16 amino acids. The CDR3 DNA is TGTGCCAGCAGTTCCCCGGGCGGCGCAACTAATGAAAAACTGTTTTTT. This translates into CASSSPGGATNEKLFF.